The 8 T cell receptor beta chains listed next were all sequenced from one sample in a study of T cell responses to AZD1222 COVID-19 vaccine (dated by TCRdb to the early 2020s). This specimen's time point label, per the study, means: about 28 days (+/-7) after the second vaccine dose. In light of the paper, this sample's treatment or condition label describes: meningococcal conjugate vaccine given as trial control. Preparation of the library involved the immunoSEQ multiplex PCR assay. Imported from immuneACCESS, the table was reduced by TCRdb to in-frame sequences with V and J called. These copies leave out some clones; in studies compared against another copy, an unresolved V gene accounts for under half, and the cause of the remainder is not known. This sample has roughly 200,000 clones in its table, and around 93% of those were observed once. Around 0.93% of the sample rests with the top ten.

The sequenced sample was peripheral blood, obtained 28 days after the second dose of the MenACWY control vaccine. The source is an adult who received the MenACWY meningococcal vaccine as a control.

V and J are TRBV28 and TRBJ1-2; 10 nucleotides match TRBD1. The CDR3 contains 17 residues. From germline, CDR1 is MDHEN and CDR2 SYDVKM. With 2 bases clipped from V and 6 bases from J, the junction kept 12 bases outside the gene matches. The CDR3 loop is CASSLPLGGQGSDGYTF. The CDR3 nucleotides are TGTGCCAGCAGTTTACCGCTAGGGGGACAGGGGTCGGATGGCTACACCTTC.

The V gene is TRBV5-1, the J gene TRBJ2-5, with 7 bases lining up with TRBD2. Germline CDR1 is SGHRS and CDR2 is YFSETQ. V trimming: 4 bases; J trimming: 4 bases; junction bases outside the gene matches: 13. The CDR3 totals 16 residues. CDR3 bases: TGCGCCAGCAGCCTGCAAGGGAGGGGTTTAAGAGAGACCCAGTACTTC. This gives the protein CASSLQGRGLRETQYF.

The genes are TRBV6-5 and TRBJ1-4; TRBD1 aligns across 9 bases. Trimming at V came to 0 bases and at J to 8 bases, leaving 4 bases not matched to a gene. Germline V lookup: CDR1 MNHEY, CDR2 SVGAGI. CDR3 size: 15 residues. In DNA, the CDR3 is TGTGCCAGCAGTTACTCAGGGACAGGGTGGGAAAAACTGTTTTTT. As protein: CASSYSGTGWEKLFF.

V is TRBV5-1 and J is TRBJ1-1; TRBD1 might be the D (5 bases). V lost 8 bases, J lost 0 bases, and 17 bases lay in between. Germline V gene data show CDR1 as SGHRS and CDR2 as YFSETQ. The CDR3 sequence is 15 residues long. CDR3 coding DNA: TGCGCCAGTTCTGGGGGGACCGCAATGAACACTGAAGCTTTCTTT. This gives the protein CASSGGTAMNTEAFF.

The genes are TRBV19 and TRBJ2-5, with TRBD1 matching over 9 bases. The CDR3 extends over 18 amino acids. The ends lost 1 base at V and 5 bases at J; junction bases unmatched: 14. Per the germline V gene, CDR1 is LNHDA and CDR2 is SQIVND (reference sequence). CDR3 residues: CASSIAPRTGAWMETQYF. CDR3 DNA: TGTGCCAGTAGTATAGCCCCCCGGACAGGGGCATGGATGGAGACCCAGTACTTC.

This clone was seen just once. V gene TRBV10-3 combines with J gene TRBJ1-2, with no clear D. The CDR3 covers 12 residues. Germline assignment: CDR1 ENHRY and CDR2 SYGVKD. Deletions cut 8 bases from V and 6 bases from J, with 13 bases between. CDR3 protein: CAISPPRDGYTF. In DNA form, the CDR3 reads TGTGCCATCTCACCGCCGAGGGATGGCTACACCTTC.

The rearrangement uses TRBV6-2 or TRBV6-3 and TRBJ2-7, with TRBD1 as a possible D gene (7 bases). Deletions cut 2 bases from V and 4 bases from J, with 18 bases between. The germline CDR1 and CDR2 sequences are MNHEY and SVGEGT. This CDR3 comprises 16 residues. For the CDR3, the DNA is TGTGCCAGCAGTTACGACTGGGGGGACAGCTTTTACGAGCAGTACTTC. This gives the protein CASSYDWGDSFYEQYF.

This chain uses TRBV27 with TRBJ1-5; D not certain. In germline, CDR1 is MNHEY, CDR2 SMNVEV (reference sequence). V lost 2 bases, J lost 4 bases, and 6 bases lay in between. The CDR3 loop spans 13 amino acids. The DNA for the CDR3 is TGTGCCAGCAGTTTACTTTCAAATCAGCCCCAGCATTTT. Translation gives CASSLLSNQPQHF.